The rows below give T cell receptor beta chains drawn from one sample of a study of T cell responses to AZD1222 COVID-19 vaccine. The assay was immunoSEQ multiplex PCR, and TCRdb's table has in-frame clones only and misses some. The table includes roughly 170,000 clones, under 95% detected once. Specimen: peripheral blood, collected 28 days after the second AZD1222 dose. The receptors derive from an adult who received the AZD1222 COVID-19 vaccine. CDR3s include the opening cysteine and the closing phenylalanine or tryptophan. D genes are given only for firm matches. Size is omitted from some rows. Given values are once, few, many or a class for expanded clones.

v_call,j_call,d_call,clone_size,cdr3_aa,cdr3_nt
TRBV27,TRBJ2-5,TRBD1,-,CASSGRGLSEETQYF,TGTGCCAGCAGTGGTAGGGGGCTCTCCGAAGAGACCCAGTACTTC
TRBV6-5,TRBJ1-5,-,-,CASSLQGGQPQHF,TGTGCCAGCAGCCTACAGGGAGGACAGCCCCAGCATTTT
TRBV28,TRBJ1-1,-,once,CASTGQFREAFF,TGTGCCAGCACAGGGCAGTTTAGGGAAGCTTTCTTT
TRBV19,TRBJ1-6,TRBD1,-,CASTPGQEVSPLHF,TGTGCCAGTACCCCGGGACAGGAGGTATCACCCCTCCACTTT
TRBV5-4,TRBJ2-5,TRBD2,-,CASSLAGPQETQYF,TGTGCCAGCAGCCTAGCGGGCCCCCAAGAGACCCAGTACTTC
TRBV5-1,TRBJ2-1,TRBD2,-,CASSLELREGRGQFF,TGCGCCAGCAGCTTGGAACTGCGGGAGGGTCGTGGGCAGTTCTTC
TRBV7-2,TRBJ2-1,TRBD2,-,CASSFGEAGGNEQFF,TGTGCCAGCAGCTTTGGGGAAGCGGGAGGCAATGAGCAGTTCTTC
TRBV28,TRBJ2-2,-,-,CASSLLRRQRTGELFF,TGTGCCAGCAGTTTATTGCGAAGACAGCGCACCGGGGAGCTGTTTTTT
TRBV14,TRBJ2-1,TRBD2,-,CASSPPGLAGNEQFF,TGTGCCAGCAGCCCGCCGGGACTAGCGGGGAATGAGCAGTTCTTC
TRBV5-8,TRBJ2-7,TRBD2,once,CASSSTGRGDSYEQYF,TGTGCCAGCAGCAGTACCGGCCGGGGGGACTCCTACGAGCAGTACTTC
TRBV2,TRBJ1-2,TRBD1,-,CASSRDRENGYTF,TGTGCCAGCAGCCGGGACAGGGAGAATGGCTACACCTTC
TRBV25-1,TRBJ2-1,-,-,CASSEGFYVEQFF,TGTGCCAGCAGTGAAGGATTTTACGTTGAGCAGTTCTTC
TRBV4-3,TRBJ2-7,-,-,CASSQEVFRTTIYEQYF,TGCGCCAGCAGCCAAGAAGTGTTTAGGACTACCATCTACGAGCAGTACTTC
TRBV2,TRBJ1-1,-,-,CASRRGLTETAFF,TGTGCCAGCAGGAGAGGGTTAACGGAAACGGCTTTCTTT
TRBV5-1,TRBJ1-2,-,-,CASSRANYGYTF,TGCGCCAGCTCGAGGGCAAACTATGGCTACACCTTC
TRBV28,TRBJ2-6,-,-,CASIPGSSGANVLTF,TGTGCCAGCATACCAGGGAGCTCTGGGGCCAACGTCCTGACTTTC
TRBV7-3,TRBJ2-2,-,-,CASSLGVNTGELFF,TGTGCCAGCAGCTTAGGAGTTAACACCGGGGAGCTGTTTTTT
TRBV7-9,TRBJ1-2,TRBD1,-,CASGRTGDPTNYGYTF,TGTGCCAGCGGCCGGACAGGGGACCCGACTAACTATGGCTACACCTTC
TRBV7-2,TRBJ1-3,-,-,CASSSPGQPGNTIYF,TGTGCCAGCAGCTCCCCTGGGCAGCCAGGAAACACCATATATTTT
TRBV28,TRBJ2-3,TRBD2,-,CASSLWDRLAGRTDTQYF,TGTGCCAGCAGTTTATGGGATAGGCTAGCGGGTCGCACAGATACGCAGTATTTT
TRBV6-6,TRBJ2-6,TRBD1,few,CASSPGQGNAGANVLTF,TGTGCCAGCAGTCCGGGACAGGGGAACGCTGGGGCCAACGTCCTGACTTTC
TRBV30,TRBJ1-3,-,-,CAAGVPSGNTIYF,TGTGCCGCTGGAGTCCCCTCTGGAAACACCATATATTTT
TRBV28,TRBJ1-2,-,-,CASSTTAAHGYTF,TGTGCCAGCAGCACGACAGCCGCCCATGGCTACACCTTC
TRBV28,TRBJ1-5,-,-,CASSISSQGRNQPQHF,TGTGCCAGCAGTATCTCATCGCAGGGACGCAATCAGCCCCAGCATTTT
TRBV5-1,TRBJ2-3,-,-,CASRPYSGDTQYF,TGCGCCAGCAGACCCTATAGCGGAGATACGCAGTATTTT
TRBV3-1/TRBV3-2,TRBJ2-1,-,-,CASSQQGGGYNEQFF,TGTGCCAGCAGCCAACAAGGTGGAGGCTACAATGAGCAGTTCTTC
TRBV6-5,TRBJ2-7,TRBD2,-,CASSLGGRRGYEQYF,TGTGCCAGCAGTCTAGGCGGGAGAAGGGGCTACGAGCAGTACTTC
TRBV11-3,TRBJ2-7,TRBD1,-,CASSPPGTGISEQYF,TGTGCCAGCAGCCCCCCGGGGACAGGGATAAGCGAGCAGTACTTC
TRBV20-1,TRBJ1-1,TRBD1,-,CSASFDRGTEAFF,TGCAGTGCTAGTTTCGACAGGGGGACTGAAGCTTTCTTT
TRBV9,TRBJ2-1,-,-,CASSVYGSNNEQFF,TGTGCCAGCAGCGTCTACGGGTCGAATAATGAGCAGTTCTTC
TRBV6-4,TRBJ2-2,TRBD1,-,CASRGDRYTGELFF,TGTGCCAGCAGAGGGGACAGGTACACCGGGGAGCTGTTTTTT
TRBV9,TRBJ1-3,TRBD1,-,CASSDPDREAGNTIYF,TGTGCCAGCAGCGACCCGGACAGGGAAGCTGGAAACACCATATATTTT
TRBV3-1/TRBV3-2,TRBJ2-3,TRBD1,-,CASSRRGHTQYF,TGTGCCAGCAGCCGAAGGGGGCATACGCAGTATTTT
TRBV6-5,TRBJ1-1,TRBD1,-,CASSYMPGTAEAFF,TGTGCCAGCAGTTACATGCCAGGGACAGCTGAAGCTTTCTTT
TRBV7-3,TRBJ1-1,-,-,CASSLIGGADTEAFF,TGTGCCAGCAGCTTAATAGGGGGGGCCGACACTGAAGCTTTCTTT
TRBV6-6,TRBJ1-5,-,-,CASNPAGGSNQPQHF,TGTGCCAGCAACCCCGCGGGCGGTAGCAATCAGCCCCAGCATTTT
TRBV14,TRBJ2-1,TRBD2,-,CASSQFAGLAGDNEQFF,TGTGCCAGCAGCCAATTCGCGGGACTAGCGGGGGACAATGAGCAGTTCTTC
TRBV27,TRBJ2-2,-,-,CASSSGHLNTGELFF,TGTGCCAGCAGTTCAGGGCACCTGAACACCGGGGAGCTGTTTTTT
TRBV5-1,TRBJ1-4,TRBD1,-,CASSLTGQTSTNEKLFF,TGCGCCAGCAGCTTGACGGGACAGACTTCAACTAATGAAAAACTGTTTTTT
TRBV11-3,TRBJ1-6,-,-,CASSLGTGSYSPLHF,TGTGCCAGCAGCTTAGGGACGGGGAGTTATTCACCCCTCCACTTT
TRBV6-5,TRBJ2-2,-,-,CASGKFDTGELFF,TGTGCCTCCGGGAAGTTTGATACCGGGGAGCTGTTTTTT
TRBV11-2,TRBJ2-3,-,-,CASSPPGPDTQYF,TGTGCCAGCAGCCCCCCAGGCCCAGATACGCAGTATTTT
TRBV9,TRBJ2-7,TRBD2,-,CASSVASGGEQYF,TGTGCCAGCAGCGTAGCTAGCGGAGGGGAGCAGTACTTC
TRBV18,TRBJ1-5,-,-,CASSPKNNQPQHF,TGTGCCAGCTCACCAAAAAACAATCAGCCCCAGCATTTT
TRBV3-1/TRBV3-2,TRBJ1-1,-,-,CASSQMMNTEAFF,TGTGCCAGCAGCCAGATGATGAACACTGAAGCTTTCTTT